A single sample is the source of the 14 T cell receptor beta chains below, sequenced in a study of cytomegalovirus exposure and HLA in healthy donors. The PCR made use of 60 Vbeta and 13 Jbeta primers. Clones were sequenced by immunoSEQ multiplex PCR, and TCRdb holds only the in-frame ones, with some missing. The table has approximately 180,000 clones, over 75% seen once. The sequenced material came from PBMCs. The receptor source for this set is a man aged 40-55 years in good health and CMV-seropositive.

The chain has TRBV7-3 and TRBJ2-1; the D gene is possibly TRBD2 (6 bases). Germline V gene lookup returns CDR1 SGHTA and CDR2 FQGTGA. Trimming left V 5 bases short and J 1 base short, with 15 bases between. This CDR3 region has 16 residues. CDR3 region: CASSRTGVGSYNEQFF. As DNA, the CDR3 is TGTGCCAGCAGCAGGACGGGAGTAGGTTCCTACAATGAGCAGTTCTTC.

The CDR3 region has the DNA TGTGCCAGCAGTTTACTCCCGGGGTCGGGGACTAGCGCTGAAGCTTTCTTT. Its protein is CASSLLPGSGTSAEAFF. The chain uses TRBV28 and TRBJ1-1, with a tentative D call TRBD1 (5 bases). The CDR3 spans 17 residues. Germline CDR1 reads MDHEN; CDR2 reads SYDVKM. V was clipped by 2 bases and J by 6 bases, with 22 bases between them.

This clone appeared a few times. The chain uses TRBV15 and TRBJ2-1; TRBD1 matches 11 bases. CDR3 size: 16 residues. Trimming removed 2 bases from V and 6 bases from J; junction bases left unmatched: 6. Looked up from germline, CDR1 is LNHNV and CDR2 is YYDKDF (reference sequence). CDR3 in amino acids: CATSRPGQGVINEQFF. As DNA, the CDR3 is TGTGCCACCAGCAGACCGGGACAGGGGGTTATCAATGAGCAGTTCTTC.

This clone turned up a few times. The chain employs TRBV5-4 and TRBJ2-5; tentatively, D is TRBD2 (5 bases). Germline V lookup: CDR1 SGHNT, CDR2 YYREEE (reference sequence). There are 15 residues in the CDR3. V shed 0 bases and J shed 5 bases, with 14 bases lying between them. The CDR3 protein is CASSLDTGLGETQYF. The DNA of the CDR3 is TGTGCCAGCAGCTTGGACACGGGATTAGGGGAGACCCAGTACTTC.

This sequence joins TRBV19 and TRBJ2-2; D is ambiguous. The CDR3 runs 13 residues. Between the trimmed V and J ends, which lost 4 bases and 5 bases, there was a span of 8 bases. Looked up from germline, CDR1 is LNHDA and CDR2 is SQIVND (reference sequence). The CDR3 reads CASSSLETGELFF. The CDR3 DNA follows: TGTGCCAGTAGTAGCCTAGAGACCGGGGAGCTGTTTTTT.

The chain uses TRBV12-5 and TRBJ2-7; TRBD1 is a possible D gene (5 bases). CDR3 length: 14 residues. The V end lost 8 bases, the J end lost 0 bases, and 14 bases lay between the germline ends. Per the germline V gene, CDR1 is LGHNT and CDR2 is FRNRAP. The chain's CDR3 is CASRGVPNSYEQYF. CDR3 sequence (DNA): TGTGCTAGTAGGGGTGTACCGAACTCCTACGAGCAGTACTTC.

The rearrangement uses TRBV4-2 and TRBJ1-5, with TRBD1 identical over 8 bases. The CDR3 is made up of 17 amino acids. Germline values: CDR1 LGHNA, CDR2 YNFKEQ. After removal of 3 bases from V and 4 bases from J, the junction contained 11 bases not matched to a gene. The CDR3 nucleotides are TGTGCCAGCAGCCACGGGGGGCCGGACAGGGCAAATCAGCCCCAGCATTTT. Its translation is CASSHGGPDRANQPQHF.

The rearrangement joins TRBV4-1 to TRBJ2-7, with TRBD2 identical over 10 bases. The CDR3 length is 16 residues. The germline gives CDR1 MGHRA, CDR2 YSYEKL. Losses at the gene ends were 4 bases for V and 4 bases for J; bases not matched to a gene: 10. This CDR3 reads CASSPAPGTSAYEQYF. The CDR3 DNA reads TGCGCCAGCAGCCCCGCTCCCGGGACTAGCGCGTACGAGCAGTACTTC.

V gene TRBV27 combines with J gene TRBJ1-1, with 10 bases lining up with TRBD1. CDR3 size: 14 residues. The germline gives CDR1 MNHEY, CDR2 SMNVEV (reference sequence). J lost 4 bases, V lost 7 bases, and 6 bases had no gene match. In nucleotides, the CDR3 is TGTGCCAGCATCAGACAGGGGGCGAGCACTGAAGCTTTCTTT. Translating gives CASIRQGASTEAFF.

The chain is built from TRBV2 and TRBJ2-1; perhaps TRBD1 as D (7 bases). The CDR3 runs to 15 residues. Germline CDR1 and CDR2: SNHLY and FYNNEI. Deletions cut 4 bases from V and 4 bases from J, with 14 bases between. This CDR3 reads CASSGQGGPYNEQFF. In nucleotides, the CDR3 is TGTGCCAGCAGTGGACAGGGAGGTCCTTACAATGAGCAGTTCTTC.

The table lists this clone with a count of one. Relative to the germline gene, one junction end is altered; a read error may explain this. The chain is built from TRBV4-1 and TRBJ2-6; possible D gene TRBD1, 5 bases. CDR1 is MGHRA, CDR2 YSYEKL, per germline. The CDR3 contains 16 residues. The CDR3 nucleotides are TGCGCCAGCAGACCCGGGTCTGGCTCTGGGGCCAACGGCCTGACTTTC. Its protein product is CASRPGSGSGANGLTF.

This clone turned up a few times. V and J are TRBV6-6 and TRBJ2-5, with TRBD2 matching 12 bases. V trimming: 2 bases; J trimming: 4 bases; junction bases outside the gene matches: 5. Per germline, CDR1 MNHNY and CDR2 SVGAGI (reference sequence). The CDR3 has 16 amino acids. CDR3 bases: TGTGCCAGCAGTTACAGGCCTAGCGGGAGGGGAGAGACCCAGTACTTC. This sequence encodes CASSYRPSGRGETQYF.

This clone was picked up one time. The chain has TRBV11-2 and TRBJ1-1; 7 positions agree with TRBD1. The CDR3 totals 13 residues. Germline V CDR1 and CDR2: SGHAT, FQNNGV. J was trimmed by 6 bases and V by 2 bases; bases with no gene match: 3. The DNA of the CDR3 is TGTGCCAGCAGCTTACCAGGACAGGCTGAAGCTTTCTTT. Amino acid sequence: CASSLPGQAEAFF.

The chain links TRBV4-1 to TRBJ1-2; possibly TRBD1 for D (6 bases). Trimming removed 4 bases at V and 8 bases at J, with 17 bases between. The CDR3 totals 14 residues. Germline V gene lookup returns CDR1 MGHRA and CDR2 YSYEKL. CDR3 amino acids: CASSPQRGSGGYTF. CDR3 DNA: TGCGCCAGCAGCCCACAGAGGGGGTCGGGCGGCTACACCTTC.